One and the same sample provided the 32 T cell receptor beta chains below, sequenced in a study of cytomegalovirus exposure and HLA in healthy donors. The primer mix had 60 Vbeta and 13 Jbeta primers. Sequencing used immunoSEQ multiplex PCR; TCRdb keeps in-frame clones, though not all of them. The sample includes 80,000 to 130,000 clones, roughly four fifths of them seen just once. The specimen was PBMCs. The source of these receptors is a male donor in good health and CMV-seropositive.

This clone has a handful of counts. The chain links TRBV25-1 to TRBJ1-4; TRBD1 might be the D (5 bases). This CDR3 has 16 amino acids. Looked up from germline, CDR1 is MGHDK and CDR2 is SYGVNS. Deletions cut 4 bases from V and 3 bases from J, with 15 bases between. The CDR3 sequence: CASSGVTERSNEKLFF. Written as DNA, the CDR3 is TGTGCCAGCAGTGGGGTGACAGAGCGATCTAATGAAAAACTGTTTTTT. Supplemented by reference TRBV25-1 and TRBJ1-4, the full variable domain reads EADIYQTPRYLVIGTGKKITLECSQTMGHDKMYWYQQDPGMELHLIHYSYGVNSTEKGDLSSESTVSRIRTEHFPLTLESARPSHTSQYLCASSGVTERSNEKLFFGSGTQLSVL.

In its sample, this clone was seen once. V gene TRBV5-1 combines with J gene TRBJ2-3; 9 nucleotides match TRBD1. With 4 bases clipped from V and 6 bases from J, the junction kept 6 bases outside the gene matches. CDR3 length equals 14 residues. The germline gives CDR1 SGHRS, CDR2 YFSETQ. For the CDR3, the DNA is TGCGCCAGCAGCCCGGGACAGGGATCGGATACGCAGTATTTT. It translates to CASSPGQGSDTQYF.

The CDR3 region is CASTRQQETQYF. CDR3 in DNA: TGTGCCAGCACTAGACAGCAAGAGACCCAGTACTTC. The chain employs TRBV5-6 and TRBJ2-5; possible D gene TRBD1, 5 bases. Per germline, CDR1 SGHDT and CDR2 YYEEEE. V lost 6 bases to trimming and J lost 2 bases, with 8 bases between them. The CDR3 is 12 amino acids.

The rearrangement links TRBV29-1 to TRBJ2-2; TRBD1 matches 8 bases. CDR1 SQVTM and CDR2 ANQGSEA come from the germline V gene. CDR3 length equals 14 residues. The V segment lost 6 bases and the J segment 1 base; nucleotides outside the gene matches: 4. The CDR3 DNA reads as TGCAGCGTGTCCAGGGGGCTGAACACCGGGGAGCTGTTTTTT. Translation: CSVSRGLNTGELFF.

The gene calls are TRBV30 and TRBJ2-3; TRBD1 might be the D (7 bases). The CDR3 contains 13 residues. Germline CDR1 GTSNPN, CDR2 SVGIG (reference sequence). Trimming took 1 base from V and 3 from J, leaving 8 bases between them. The DNA for the CDR3 is TGTGCCTGGAGTGCAGGGGGGACAGATACGCAGTATTTT. This codes for CAWSAGGTDTQYF.

V and J are TRBV4-3 and TRBJ1-6; D possibly corresponds to TRBD1 (6 bases). Germline lookup yields CDR1 LGHNA and CDR2 YSLEER. V gave up 3 bases and J gave up 0 bases, with 9 bases separating them. The CDR3 totals 16 residues. CDR3 residues: CASSQDSYSYNSPLHF. CDR3 in DNA: TGCGCCAGCAGCCAGGACAGTTACTCCTATAATTCACCCCTCCACTTT.

The chain recombines TRBV6-1 with TRBJ2-3; D not resolved. CDR1 and CDR2 (germline): MNHNS, SASEGT. CDR3 length: 14 amino acids. Between the trimmed V and J ends, which lost 5 bases and 2 bases, there was a span of 11 bases. The CDR3: CASSPGFTTDTQYF. The DNA of the CDR3 is TGTGCCAGCAGTCCGGGTTTTACCACAGATACGCAGTATTTT.

The chain uses TRBV5-1 and TRBJ2-7, with D possibly matching TRBD1 (6 bases). Per the germline V gene, CDR1 is SGHRS and CDR2 is YFSETQ. Trimming stripped 3 bases from V and 7 bases from J, with 26 bases between. The CDR3 runs 17 residues. The DNA for the CDR3 is TGCGCCAGCAGCTACGACAGGCGACTAAACTCCCTAATTGAGCAGTACTTC. The encoded protein is CASSYDRRLNSLIEQYF.

The chain joins TRBV6-1 to TRBJ1-2; 8 bases map to TRBD1. Unmatched junction bases numbered 7, after V lost 2 bases and J lost 5 bases. This CDR3 comprises 15 residues. The germline V gene encodes CDR1 MNHNS and CDR2 SASEGT. As DNA, the CDR3 is TGTGCCAGCAGTGAAAGGGGGACAGGTCGGTATGGCTACACCTTC. This encodes CASSERGTGRYGYTF.

The chain uses TRBV7-7 and TRBJ2-2; D gene ambiguous. This CDR3 contains 14 residues. The germline V gene has CDR1 SSHAT and CDR2 FNYEAQ (reference sequence). V dropped 5 bases and J dropped 3 bases, with 10 bases sitting between them. The CDR3 sequence is CASSLSADTGELFF. The CDR3 coding sequence is TGTGCCAGCAGCCTGTCCGCGGACACCGGGGAGCTGTTTTTT.

The V and J genes are TRBV4-1 and TRBJ2-1, with 11 bases aligning to TRBD2. V gave up 3 bases and J gave up 3 bases; unmatched junction bases: 13. Germline V gene sequence: CDR1 MGHRA, CDR2 YSYEKL. This CDR3 is built from 19 residues. This CDR3 is CASSHEPPLAGGLYNEQFF. Here the CDR3 DNA reads TGCGCCAGCAGCCACGAGCCCCCCCTAGCGGGGGGTCTCTACAATGAGCAGTTCTTC.

The chain links TRBV7-6 to TRBJ2-1; D call uncertain. Deletions cut 0 bases from V and 9 bases from J, with 12 bases between. The germline CDR1 and CDR2 sequences are SGHVS and FNYEAQ. The CDR3 runs to 14 residues. The CDR3 nucleotides are TGTGCCAGCAGCTTAGCGTTGGCACGGAGTGAGCAGTTCTTC. Translated: CASSLALARSEQFF.

The CDR3 bases are TGTGCCAGCCACTCACAGGGACGACCTAGCACAGATACGCAGTATTTT. Translation: CASHSQGRPSTDTQYF. This chain joins TRBV18 and TRBJ2-3; possible D gene TRBD1, 6 bases. This CDR3 is built from 16 residues. Trimming shortened V by 8 bases and J by 0 bases, and 18 bases separated the two germline ends. Germline assignment: CDR1 KGHSH and CDR2 LQKENI.

The sample holds a few counts of this clone. The chain recombines TRBV4-1 with TRBJ2-7; TRBD1 matches 7 bases. CDR3 length: 14 amino acids. The J segment lost 3 bases and the V segment lost 1 base, leaving 3 bases of the junction unmatched. Germline V gene lookup returns CDR1 MGHRA and CDR2 YSYEKL. CDR3 DNA sequence: TGCGCCAGCAGCCAAGGGACAGGTCGCTACGAGCAGTACTTC. Protein product: CASSQGTGRYEQYF.

This clone was detected only a few times. V usage is TRBV4-1 and J usage is TRBJ1-1; TRBD1 aligns across 9 bases. Germline CDR1 MGHRA, CDR2 YSYEKL. J was trimmed by 0 bases and V by 5 bases; bases with no gene match: 4. The CDR3 loop spans 15 amino acids. The CDR3 DNA is TGCGCCAGCAGCGACAGGGGGTTGGTGAACACTGAAGCTTTCTTT. Amino acid sequence: CASSDRGLVNTEAFF.

The rearrangement links TRBV5-6 to TRBJ2-1; a weak D match, TRBD1 (5 bases). Trimming left V 3 bases short and J 4 bases short, with 11 bases between. The length of the CDR3 is 14 residues. Looked up from germline, CDR1 is SGHDT and CDR2 is YYEEEE. CDR3 protein: CASSSSAGYNEQFF. The CDR3 DNA reads as TGTGCCAGCAGCTCGTCCGCAGGGTACAATGAGCAGTTCTTC.

The chain employs TRBV6-5 and TRBJ1-4; 9 bases match TRBD1. Trimming removed 5 bases from V and 8 bases from J; junction bases left unmatched: 6. The germline V gene encodes CDR1 MNHEY and CDR2 SVGAGI. The CDR3 contains 14 residues. The CDR3 spells CASSRDRVKEKLFF. CDR3 DNA: TGTGCCAGCAGTCGGGACAGGGTAAAGGAAAAACTGTTTTTT.

This chain connects TRBV28 to TRBJ1-1; maybe TRBD1 (5 bases). Trimming cost V 6 bases and J 5 bases, with 16 bases left between them. Per germline, CDR1 MDHEN and CDR2 SYDVKM. The CDR3 contains 14 residues. CDR3: CASSLGGEGTEAFF. Written as DNA, the CDR3 is TGTGCCAGCAGCCTGGGAGGGGAGGGGACTGAAGCTTTCTTT.

CDR3 loop: CASSVPGLNEQFF. The CDR3 nucleotides read TGTGCCAGCAGCGTCCCAGGGCTCAATGAGCAGTTCTTC. V gene TRBV7-9 combines with J gene TRBJ2-1, with D maybe TRBD1 (5 bases). CDR1 and CDR2 from the germline V gene are SEHNR and FQNEAQ (reference sequence). With 5 bases removed from V and 6 bases from J, the gap between germline ends came to 11 bases. This CDR3 region has 13 residues.

This clone has more than one count but fewer than ten. The genes are TRBV19 and TRBJ1-5; a weak D match, TRBD1 (6 bases). CDR3 length: 17 residues. V was trimmed by 5 bases and J by 3 bases, leaving 20 bases between them. Germline CDR1 reads LNHDA; CDR2 reads SQIVND (reference sequence). The CDR3 bases are TGTGCCAGTAGTCCCACTCTATCACAGGGAAACAATCAGCCCCAGCATTTT. This sequence encodes CASSPTLSQGNNQPQHF. The whole variable domain, remainder taken from reference TRBV19 and TRBJ1-5, is DGGITQSPKYLFRKEGQNVTLSCEQNLNHDAMYWYRQDPGQGLRLIYYSQIVNDFQKGDIAEGYSVSREKKESFPLTVTSAQKNPTAFYLCASSPTLSQGNNQPQHFGDGTRLSIL.

The chain carries TRBV6-1 and TRBJ1-6; the D is unclear. With 6 bases removed from V and 13 bases from J, the gap between germline ends came to 16 bases. Germline CDR1 and CDR2: MNHNS and SASEGT. The CDR3 loop spans 13 amino acids. CDR3: CASSGFEGGPLHF. The DNA of the CDR3 is TGTGCCAGCAGCGGGTTCGAGGGAGGTCCCCTCCACTTT.

V is TRBV7-2 and J is TRBJ1-5, with 8 bases aligning to TRBD1. In germline, CDR1 is SGHTA, CDR2 FQGNSA. This CDR3 is 16 amino acids long. The V gene end was trimmed by 2 bases and the J gene end by 5 bases; junction bases not matched to a gene: 8. The CDR3 protein is CASSLSSGGADQPQHF. The CDR3 region has the DNA TGTGCCAGCAGCTTATCGTCAGGGGGCGCCGATCAGCCCCAGCATTTT.

This clone was detected a few times. V is TRBV7-2 and J is TRBJ2-7; 8 bases fit TRBD2. Germline CDR1 is SGHTA and CDR2 is FQGNSA. The CDR3 loop spans 14 amino acids. Trimming took 1 base from V and 3 from J; bases not matched to a gene: 2. CDR3 sequence: CASSLGTSLYEQYF. The CDR3 bases are TGTGCCAGCAGCTTAGGGACTAGCCTCTACGAGCAGTACTTC.

This chain uses TRBV11-2 with TRBJ2-7, with D possibly TRBD2 on 6 matching bases. V lost 2 bases and J lost 4, with 9 bases in between. The length of the CDR3 is 13 residues. Germline V gene sequence: CDR1 SGHAT, CDR2 FQNNGV. CDR3 loop: CASSLLGGYEQYF. Here the CDR3 DNA reads TGTGCCAGCAGCTTACTGGGGGGATACGAGCAGTACTTC.

This chain links TRBV7-9 with TRBJ1-1, with 10 bases fitting TRBD1. CDR1 SEHNR and CDR2 FQNEAQ come from the germline V gene (reference sequence). The CDR3 has 17 amino acids. V lost 7 bases to trimming and J lost 1 base; unmatched junction nucleotides: 12. CDR3 loop: CASIGFRDRGSNTEAFF. DNA for the CDR3: TGTGCCAGCATAGGTTTCCGGGACAGGGGTTCGAACACTGAAGCTTTCTTT.

This chain uses TRBV5-1 with TRBJ2-7; TRBD1 is a possible D gene (6 bases). CDR3 size: 15 residues. Deletions cut 0 bases from V and 2 bases from J, with 12 bases between. From germline, CDR1 is SGHRS and CDR2 YFSETQ. CDR3 sequence (DNA): TGCGCCAGCAGCTTGGAAGGGACAAAAACCTACGAGCAGTACTTC. The encoded protein is CASSLEGTKTYEQYF. The variable domain in full, completed from reference TRBV5-1 and TRBJ2-7, reads KAGVTQTPRYLIKTRGQQVTLSCSPISGHRSVSWYQQTPGQGLQFLFEYFSETQRNKGNFPGRFSGRQFSNSRSEMNVSTLELGDSALYLCASSLEGTKTYEQYFGPGTRLTVT.

The chain links TRBV1 to TRBJ1-1. TRBV1 is given as a pseudogene. There are 17 residues in the CDR3. The CDR3 region has the DNA TGCACCAGCAGCCAAGAGGAAAGGATCGGTCTTGAGGGTGAAGCTTTCTTT. Translating gives CTSSQEERIGLEGEAFF.

Written as DNA, the CDR3 is TGTGCCAGCAGTTTGACAGGGGGCTATGAGCAGTTCTTC. Translation gives CASSLTGGYEQFF. The V call is TRBV27, the J call TRBJ2-1; 10 bases agree with TRBD1. Germline V lookup: CDR1 MNHEY, CDR2 SMNVEV (reference sequence). The CDR3 length is 13 residues. The V gene end was trimmed by 3 bases and the J gene end by 8 bases; junction bases not matched to a gene: 1.

This chain connects TRBV4-1 to TRBJ2-1; the match to TRBD2 covers 10 bases. Germline CDR1 and CDR2: MGHRA and YSYEKL. V was pared by 3 bases and J by 8 bases, with 7 bases of the junction left unmatched. CDR3 size: 15 residues. CDR3 in DNA: TGCGCCAGCAGCCATGCAGCGGGGGGGTTGGATGAGCAGTTCTTC. This gives the protein CASSHAAGGLDEQFF.

The J gene is TRBJ2-2, the V gene TRBV5-1, with D tentatively TRBD1 (5 bases). V dropped 3 bases and J dropped 4 bases, with 10 bases sitting between them. Germline lookup yields CDR1 SGHRS and CDR2 YFSETQ. CDR3 length: 14 amino acids. The CDR3 nucleotides are TGCGCCAGCAGCTCCAGGGTGGGCACCGGGGAGCTGTTTTTT. This encodes CASSSRVGTGELFF.

This clone was observed a few times. The chain links TRBV28 to TRBJ1-1, with 10 bases that match TRBD1. The CDR3 spans 18 residues. Trimming took 6 bases from V and 4 from J; bases not matched to a gene: 17. CDR1 and CDR2 (germline): MDHEN, SYDVKM. CDR3: CASSLPRDRGRLGTEAFF. The CDR3 nucleotides are TGTGCCAGCAGCCTGCCCCGGGACAGGGGCCGCCTGGGCACTGAAGCTTTCTTT.

This clone was seen more than once but under ten times. The gene calls are TRBV14 and TRBJ2-7; 9 bases fit TRBD1. Germline V gene sequence: CDR1 SGHDN, CDR2 FVKESK. With V trimmed by 0 bases and J by 3 bases, 15 bases remained unmatched. The CDR3 covers 19 residues. The CDR3 DNA sequence: TGTGCCAGCAGCCAAGATTTCTCCGGGACAGGGAAGGTGGGCTACGAGCAGTACTTC. Protein sequence: CASSQDFSGTGKVGYEQYF.